The 5 T cell receptor beta chains in this list originate from one sample, sequenced in a study of blood T cell repertoires in COVID-19. Repertoires were generated with immunoSEQ multiplex PCR, while TCRdb's copy carries only in-frame clones and drops some. The sample has some 50,000 clones; approximately 84% are singletons. Source material: peripheral blood. These receptors were collected from a human donor in a cohort sampled during active COVID-19.

This chain uses TRBV5-8 with TRBJ1-2, with 8 bases matching TRBD1. Germline V gene lookup returns CDR1 SGHTS and CDR2 YDEGEE. Losses at the gene ends were 3 bases for V and 8 bases for J; bases not matched to a gene: 9. The CDR3 extends over 14 amino acids. The CDR3 loop reads CASSSDRGSYGYTF. CDR3 bases: TGTGCCAGCAGCTCCGACAGGGGATCTTACGGCTACACCTTC.

The V gene is TRBV7-8, the J gene TRBJ1-5, with D maybe TRBD1 (6 bases). CDR1 SGHVS and CDR2 FQNEAQ come from the germline V gene. The CDR3 has 14 residues. Trimming took 4 bases from V and 3 from J, leaving 10 bases between them. CDR3 bases: TGTGCCAGCAGCTCGGACAGTAACAATCAGCCCCAGCATTTT. Protein: CASSSDSNNQPQHF. Combining the CDR3 with reference TRBV7-8 and TRBJ1-5 gives the whole variable domain GAGVSQSPRYKVAKRGQDVALRCDPISGHVSLFWYQQALGQGPEFLTYFQNEAQLDKSGLPSDRFFAERPEGSVSTLKIQRTQQEDSAVYLCASSSDSNNQPQHFGDGTRLSIL.

This chain links TRBV10-2 with TRBJ1-3, with 8 bases that match TRBD1. The CDR3 is made up of 15 amino acids. Germline values: CDR1 WSHSY, CDR2 SAAADI. J lost 4 bases, V lost 3 bases, and 5 bases had no gene match. CDR3 nucleotide sequence: TGCGCCAGCAGTGACAGGGGGCGATCGGGAAACACCATATATTTT. This translates into CASSDRGRSGNTIYF.

V and J are TRBV6-6 and TRBJ1-2; D ambiguous. The CDR3 has 13 amino acids. V gave up 2 bases and J gave up 6 bases, with 10 bases separating them. The germline CDR1 and CDR2 sequences are MNHNY and SVGAGI (reference sequence). Here the CDR3 reads CASSYRGGDGYTF. The CDR3 nucleotides are TGTGCCAGCAGTTACCGGGGAGGCGATGGCTACACCTTC.

The genes are TRBV7-3 and TRBJ2-2; possibly TRBD1 for D (6 bases). With 4 bases removed from V and 1 base from J, the gap between germline ends came to 16 bases. The CDR3 is 17 amino acids. CDR1 is SGHTA, CDR2 FQGTGA, per germline. CDR3 loop: CASSSKAGTLNTGELFF. The DNA of the CDR3 is TGTGCCAGCAGCTCCAAGGCCGGGACACTGAACACCGGGGAGCTGTTTTTT.